The rows below give T cell receptor beta chains drawn from one sample of a study of blood T cell repertoires in COVID-19. Using immunoSEQ multiplex PCR, the repertoire was profiled, and TCRdb retains in-frame clones only, with some absent. The sample lists 200,000 or so clones, roughly nine tenths occurring once. Sequenced input: peripheral blood. Receptor source: a woman aged 50 to 60 with acute or convalescent COVID-19. The CDR3 runs from the conserved cysteine through the conserved F or W. A D gene is named only where the DNA matches it firmly. Clone size is not always given. Where it is, it says once, few, many or a class for expanded clones.

V,J,D,size,DNA,CDR3
TRBV20-1,TRBJ2-3,-,-,TGCAGTGTCGGTGGAGATACGCAGTATTTT,CSVGGDTQYF
TRBV12-3/TRBV12-4,TRBJ2-5,-,few,TGTGCCAGCAGCCGAGACAGTCAAGAGACCCAGTACTTC,CASSRDSQETQYF
TRBV19,TRBJ1-3,-,-,TGTGCCAGTGGGCTAACCGTCTCTGGAAACACCATATATTTT,CASGLTVSGNTIYF
TRBV6-5,TRBJ1-3,-,once,TGTGCCAGCAGCTATGCAAACTCTGGAAACACCATATATTTT,CASSYANSGNTIYF
TRBV7-9,TRBJ2-7,-,-,TGTGCCAGCAGCTTGGCCCTTTGGGCAGGGATCTCCTACGAGCAGTACTTC,CASSLALWAGISYEQYF
TRBV6-5,TRBJ2-3,-,-,TGTGCCAGCAGCGGTCGAGATACGCAGTATTTT,CASSGRDTQYF
TRBV3-1/TRBV3-2,TRBJ2-3,-,-,TGTGCCAGCAGCCAGCAGTTCCGCTCAGGGGCGGCAGATACGCAGTATTTT,CASSQQFRSGAADTQYF
TRBV3-1/TRBV3-2,TRBJ2-6,-,-,TGTGCCAGCAGCCAGGGGGGAACCGGAGCCTCTGGGGCCAACGTCCTGACTTTC,CASSQGGTGASGANVLTF
TRBV19,TRBJ1-2,-,-,TGTGCCAGTAGTATTCAAGAGGGCTATGGCTACACCTTC,CASSIQEGYGYTF
TRBV10-2,TRBJ1-5,-,-,TGCGCCAGCAGTGAAATCAGTCAGCCCCAGCATTTT,CASSEISQPQHF
TRBV6-2/TRBV6-3,TRBJ2-7,-,-,TGTGCCAGCAGTGACCTGGACACCGCCTACGAGCAGTACTTC,CASSDLDTAYEQYF
TRBV6-2/TRBV6-3,TRBJ2-3,TRBD2,-,TGTGCCAGCAGCACTAGCGCAGATACGCAGTATTTT,CASSTSADTQYF
TRBV5-6,TRBJ1-6,-,-,TGTGCCAGCAGCCCCACCCTAGGGGATTCACCCCTCCACTTT,CASSPTLGDSPLHF
TRBV27,TRBJ2-2,TRBD2,-,TGTGCCAGCACCCGAGTTGGGACTAGCGGGGGGGCCGACACCGGGGAGCTGTTTTTT,CASTRVGTSGGADTGELFF
TRBV7-8,TRBJ2-7,TRBD2,-,TGTGCCAGCAGCTTAGCACTACCGGGGGGCGAGCAGTACTTC,CASSLALPGGEQYF
TRBV27,TRBJ1-1,TRBD1,-,TGTGCCAGCAGTTTAACGGCAGGGGGTTACACTGAAGCTTTCTTT,CASSLTAGGYTEAFF
TRBV30,TRBJ2-7,-,-,TGTGCCTGGAGTTTTACGGAGACCACCAACGAGCAGTACTTC,CAWSFTETTNEQYF
TRBV11-3,TRBJ2-1,-,-,TGTGCCAGCAGCCCGACACTTTCCTCCTACAATGAGCAGTTCTTC,CASSPTLSSYNEQFF
TRBV6-5,TRBJ2-7,TRBD2,-,TGTGCCAGCACTGCCGCGGGGCGGGAGACGGGGGAGCAGTACTTC,CASTAAGRETGEQYF
TRBV6-5,TRBJ2-7,TRBD1,once,TGTGCCAGCAGTTCCGGGACGGGACAGCCCTACGAGCAGTACTTC,CASSSGTGQPYEQYF
TRBV6-6,TRBJ2-3,TRBD2,-,TGTGCCAGCAGTTCAGGGACTAGCGGGGCACTCGGAAGGGTGTATTTT,CASSSGTSGALGRVYF
TRBV5-1,TRBJ1-4,-,-,TGCGCCAGCAGCTTAAACAGGGTCGGGGATGAAAAACTGTTTTTT,CASSLNRVGDEKLFF
TRBV28,TRBJ2-1,TRBD2,-,TGTGCCAGCGTTAGCGGGGGGAAGGATGAGCAGTTCTTC,CASVSGGKDEQFF
TRBV2,TRBJ1-1,TRBD1,once,TGTGCCAGCACTTCTCAATCAGGGGGTGTAGCTTTCTTT,CASTSQSGGVAFF
TRBV29-1,TRBJ1-1,TRBD1,once,TGCAGCGTCGCCCGGGACAGTGTAAACACTGAAGCTTTCTTT,CSVARDSVNTEAFF
TRBV18,TRBJ2-5,-,-,TGTGCCAGCTCACCACTACAGGCGGCGGAGACCCAGTACTTC,CASSPLQAAETQYF
TRBV6-4,TRBJ2-1,TRBD2,-,TGTGCCAGCAGTGACAGGCTAGCGGGAGTTGATGAGCAGTTCTTC,CASSDRLAGVDEQFF
TRBV10-1,TRBJ2-2,-,-,TGCGCCAGCAGTGAGTCGCGGTGGGCAGGGTCCGGCGGGGAGCTGTTTTTT,CASSESRWAGSGGELFF
TRBV27,TRBJ1-1,-,-,TGTGCCAGCAGTTCCCCCCTCAGTGGGCACACTGAAGCTTTCTTT,CASSSPLSGHTEAFF
TRBV5-6,TRBJ2-1,TRBD1,few,TGTGCCAGCAGCGTAATAGGACAGGGTTTCTACAATGAGCAGTTCTTC,CASSVIGQGFYNEQFF
TRBV30,TRBJ2-7,-,-,TGTGCCTGGGCCGACTACACCGCGAGTCCCCCCTACGAGCAGTACTTC,CAWADYTASPPYEQYF
TRBV5-6,TRBJ2-5,-,-,TGTGCCAGCAGCAGGGTAGAGGGCCGAGAGACCCAGTACTTC,CASSRVEGRETQYF
TRBV5-4,TRBJ1-5,-,-,TGTGCCAGCCTTGGCAATCAGCCCCAGCATTTT,CASLGNQPQHF
TRBV6-6,TRBJ1-1,-,-,TGTGCCAGCAGCAAGAACACTGAAGCTTTCTTT,CASSKNTEAFF
TRBV10-1,TRBJ2-3,TRBD2,-,TGCGCCAGCAGTGAAAGAGCGGGAGGGTTCAGGTATTTT,CASSERAGGFRYF